This T cell receptor beta chain was observed in a study of OX40 agonist ivuxolimab in advanced cancers. In the study overall: Patients were treated with intravenous ivuxolimab, dosed at 0.01 to 10 mg/kg and infused every 2 weeks. A mean age of around 60 years, range roughly 20 to 79, was recorded, and approximately 80% were male.

Study conclusions and caveats: CD4+ and CD8+ T cells in blood underwent clonal expansion by week 6 at 0.1 to 3.0 mg/kg. The average count of expanded clones was higher among CD8+ T cells than among CD4+.

Worth noting for this clone: Its target is unknown.

Germline values: CDR1 SGHTA, CDR2 FQGNSA. V trimming: 2 bases; J trimming: 8 bases; junction bases outside the gene matches: 8. This CDR3 is built from 14 residues. Only in-frame clones appear in the TCRdb table, and some are missing; sequencing was by immunoSEQ multiplex PCR. The data show 95,000 or so clones, around 90% seen once. Sequencing used CD4+ or CD8+ T cells sorted from blood, obtained in a trial of the OX40 agonist ivuxolimab. The chain uses TRBV7-2 and TRBJ1-2; 7 positions match TRBD1. The clonotype originates from an adult with an advanced solid tumor such as melanoma, head and neck, liver or kidney cancer. Here the CDR3 DNA reads TGTGCCAGCAGCTTATCCAGGGGGTGGCACGGCTACACCTTC. It specifies CASSLSRGWHGYTF. The full variable domain, in which reference TRBV7-2 and TRBJ1-2 provide the parts outside the CDR3, is GAGVSQSPSNKVTEKGKDVELRCDPISGHTALYWYRQSLGQGLEFLIYFQGNSAPDKSGLPSDRFSAERTGGSVSTLTIQRTQQEDSAVYLCASSLSRGWHGYTFGSGTRLTVV.